The clone carrying this T cell receptor (beta chain) showed up just once. Its target is unknown. This record comes from a study of a mutant IDH1 vaccine in newly diagnosed glioma. Looking at the study overall: Initiation of the vaccine course occurred 4-6 weeks after radiotherapy alone, or alongside temozolomide cycles.

The repertoire was sequenced with immunoSEQ multiplex PCR; TCRdb's copy has only in-frame clones and lacks some. The profile shows about 54,000 clones, about 80% of them singletons. The V gene's germline CDR1 is MNHEY and CDR2 SVGAGI. The V end lost 0 bases, the J end lost 4 bases, and 12 bases lay between the germline ends. The CDR3 consists of 15 residues. Time point defined: week 5, during vaccination. A 20-mer mutant IDH1 peptide at 300 ug was injected subcutaneously with topical imiquimod. The sample in question was PBMCs, obtained from a glioma patient whose treatment included an IDH1 peptide vaccine. The chain joins TRBV6-5 to TRBJ1-1, with D unclear. This TCR was sampled from a young man with glioma. The CDR3, as DNA: TGTGCCAGCAGTTACTCAAGGACGGGGAGCACTGAAGCTTTCTTT. This sequence encodes CASSYSRTGSTEAFF.